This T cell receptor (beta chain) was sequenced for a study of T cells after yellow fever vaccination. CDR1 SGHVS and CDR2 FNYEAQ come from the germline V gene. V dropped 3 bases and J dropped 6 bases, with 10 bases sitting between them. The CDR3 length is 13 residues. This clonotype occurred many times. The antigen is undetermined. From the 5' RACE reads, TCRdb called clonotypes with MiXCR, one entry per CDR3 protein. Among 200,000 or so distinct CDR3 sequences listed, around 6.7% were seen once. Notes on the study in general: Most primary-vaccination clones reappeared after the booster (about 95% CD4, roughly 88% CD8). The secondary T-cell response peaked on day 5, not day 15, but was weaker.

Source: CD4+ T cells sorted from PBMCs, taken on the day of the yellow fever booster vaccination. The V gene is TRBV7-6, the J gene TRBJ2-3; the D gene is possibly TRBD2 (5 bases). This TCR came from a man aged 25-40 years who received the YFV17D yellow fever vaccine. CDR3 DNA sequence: TGTGCCAGCAGCTTGGCGGAGGTGGATACGCAGTATTTT. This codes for CASSLAEVDTQYF.